This TCR beta chain derives from a study of blood T cell repertoires in COVID-19. Details on this clone: The same CDR3 also results from other DNA sequences found in this sample.

Sequencing used immunoSEQ multiplex PCR; TCRdb keeps in-frame clones, though not all of them. The table has about 210,000 clones, almost 85% seen once. V shed 7 bases, J shed 4 bases, and the junction held 5 bases outside the gene matches. Germline lookup yields CDR1 SGDLS and CDR2 YYNGEE. The CDR3 runs to 14 residues. Sequenced input: peripheral blood. V is TRBV9 and J is TRBJ2-1; 10 nucleotides agree with TRBD2. The receptor was isolated from a man in his forties or fifties with COVID-19, enrolled during active disease. The CDR3 DNA is TGTGCCAGCTCATTAGCGGGGGGTTACAATGAGCAGTTCTTC. This encodes CASSLAGGYNEQFF.